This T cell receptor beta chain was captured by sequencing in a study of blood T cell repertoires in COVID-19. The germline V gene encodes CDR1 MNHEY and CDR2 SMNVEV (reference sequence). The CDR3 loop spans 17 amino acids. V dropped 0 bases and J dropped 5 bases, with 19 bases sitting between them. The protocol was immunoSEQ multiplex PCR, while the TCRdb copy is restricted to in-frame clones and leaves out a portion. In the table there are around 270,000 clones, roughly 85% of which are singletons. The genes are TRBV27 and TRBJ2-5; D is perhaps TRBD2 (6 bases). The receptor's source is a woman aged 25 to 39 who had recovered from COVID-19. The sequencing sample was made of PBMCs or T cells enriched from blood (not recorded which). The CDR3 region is CASSLSATDYHGETQYF. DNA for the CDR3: TGTGCCAGCAGTTTATCGGCAACGGACTACCATGGGGAGACCCAGTACTTC.